The 15 T cell receptor beta chains reported below all come from one sample, sequenced in a study of shared clonotypes between healthy human individuals. The assay was immunoSEQ multiplex PCR, and TCRdb's table has in-frame clones only and misses some. The table shows more than 2 million clones, with 90% to 96% occurring only once. The sequencing sample was made of naive CD4+ T cells sorted from blood. The subset here: CD45RA+ positively selected. All receptors derive from a young man in good health.

This chain links TRBV4-3 with TRBJ2-7, with D tentatively TRBD1 (6 bases). The V gene's germline CDR1 is LGHNA and CDR2 YSLEER. Trimming stripped 1 base from V and 4 bases from J, with 32 bases between. CDR3 length: 21 amino acids. CDR3 amino acids: CASSQAAFDRHLGPGWYEQYF. CDR3 nucleotides: TGCGCCAGCAGCCAAGCTGCCTTTGACAGGCATTTAGGCCCAGGGTGGTACGAGCAGTACTTC.

V and J are TRBV30 and TRBJ2-7; 10 positions match TRBD2. Unmatched junction bases numbered 4, after V lost 5 bases and J lost 0 bases. The germline CDR1 and CDR2 sequences are GTSNPN and SVGIG (reference sequence). This CDR3 contains 14 residues. The CDR3 DNA reads as TGTGCCTGGTCTAGCGGGAGCCACTCCTACGAGCAGTACTTC. Protein product: CAWSSGSHSYEQYF.

The chain recombines TRBV11-2 with TRBJ2-1; perhaps TRBD1 as D (6 bases). The CDR3 consists of 15 residues. Germline values: CDR1 SGHAT, CDR2 FQNNGV. V dropped 5 bases and J dropped 9 bases, with 20 bases sitting between them. CDR3 in amino acids: CASSRSRTEGGEQFF. In nucleotides, the CDR3 is TGTGCCAGCAGCCGTAGTCGGACTGAAGGGGGTGAGCAGTTCTTC.

In its sample, this clone was seen once. V gene TRBV18 combines with J gene TRBJ2-2; D remains unclear. The CDR3 consists of 15 residues. V was shortened by 1 base and J by 3 bases, with 9 bases between the two germline ends. Germline CDR1 and CDR2: KGHSH and LQKENI. The CDR3 coding sequence is TGTGCCAGCTCACCACTGGCTCCGGACACCGGGGAGCTGTTTTTT. It specifies CASSPLAPDTGELFF. The variable domain in full, completed from reference TRBV18 and TRBJ2-2, reads NAGVMQNPRHLVRRRGQEARLRCSPMKGHSHVYWYRQLPEEGLKFMVYLQKENIIDESGMPKERFSAEFPKEGPSILRIQQVVRGDSAAYFCASSPLAPDTGELFFGEGSRLTVL.

Written as DNA, the CDR3 is TGTGCCAGCAGTTCCGGCGGACGTCCCTTTTTT. The encoded protein is CASSSGGRPFF. The chain uses TRBV28 and TRBJ1-4; D remains ambiguous. The CDR3 runs 11 residues. V dropped 4 bases and J dropped 17 bases, with 14 bases sitting between them. Germline loops: CDR1 MDHEN, CDR2 SYDVKM. The whole variable domain, remainder taken from reference TRBV28 and TRBJ1-4, is DVKVTQSSRYLVKRTGEKVFLECVQDMDHENMFWYRQDPGLGLRLIYFSYDVKMKEKGDIPEGYSVSREKKERFSLILESASTNQTSMYLCASSSGGRPFFGSGTQLSVL.

This clone came up once. The rearrangement links TRBV29-1 to TRBJ2-3, with D hard to call. The CDR3 is 14 residues long. Trimming pared 2 bases from V and 0 bases from J, leaving 9 bases between. Germline CDR1 and CDR2: SQVTM and ANQGSEA. CDR3 DNA sequence: TGCAGCGTTGAATTCGGGCCGAGCACAGATACGCAGTATTTT. It codes for CSVEFGPSTDTQYF.

CDR3 DNA sequence: TGTGCCAGCAGGTCGACAGGGTCTAACTATGGCTACACCTTC. This encodes CASRSTGSNYGYTF. V is TRBV25-1 and J is TRBJ1-2, with TRBD1 matching over 7 bases. Germline CDR1 reads MGHDK; CDR2 reads SYGVNS. The V segment lost 6 bases and the J segment 0 bases; nucleotides outside the gene matches: 4. The CDR3 runs 14 residues.

The V gene is TRBV7-6, the J gene TRBJ2-2; 7 nucleotides agree with TRBD1. V lost 0 bases and J lost 6; bases outside the gene matches: 7. The CDR3 has 16 amino acids. The V gene's germline CDR1 is SGHVS and CDR2 FNYEAQ. In DNA form, the CDR3 reads TGTGCCAGCAGCTTAGCGAGGGGGCGAGGGTCCGGGGAGCTGTTTTTT. Protein: CASSLARGRGSGELFF.

This chain links TRBV4-1 with TRBJ1-1, with TRBD1 as a possible D gene (5 bases). CDR3 size: 13 residues. The ends were cut back, 4 bases at V and 1 base at J, with 7 bases in the middle. Germline V lookup: CDR1 MGHRA, CDR2 YSYEKL. CDR3 amino acids: CASSRQQNTEAFF. The CDR3 DNA sequence: TGCGCCAGCAGCCGACAGCAGAACACTGAAGCTTTCTTT.

This chain connects TRBV19 to TRBJ1-5; D is possibly TRBD1 (5 bases). Germline V CDR1 and CDR2: LNHDA, SQIVND (reference sequence). This CDR3 comprises 12 residues. V shed 10 bases and J shed 4 bases, with 11 bases lying between them. CDR3 protein: CATQGYNQPQHF. In nucleotides, the CDR3 is TGTGCCACCCAGGGTTATAATCAGCCCCAGCATTTT.

This rearrangement joins TRBV30 to TRBJ2-1; D perhaps matches TRBD2 (6 bases). Germline V CDR1 and CDR2: GTSNPN, SVGIG (reference sequence). Between the trimmed V and J ends, which lost 3 bases and 6 bases, there was a span of 24 bases. This CDR3 has 17 residues. This CDR3 is CAWSNPPGVRPRNEQFF. The CDR3 DNA follows: TGTGCCTGGAGCAACCCACCGGGAGTCCGCCCCCGCAATGAGCAGTTCTTC.

V usage is TRBV5-3 and J usage is TRBJ1-3, with a tentative D call TRBD1 (5 bases). TRBV5-3 is known as an ORF, though its function is uncertain. CDR3 size: 14 residues. The V gene lost 1 base and the J gene lost 9 bases, with 14 bases spanning the gap. The CDR3 region has the DNA TGTGCCAGAAGCTTGTCTCGCTCAGGGAGCACCATATATTTT. Translation: CARSLSRSGSTIYF.

The chain joins TRBV10-3 to TRBJ1-4, with D possibly being TRBD1 (6 bases). CDR1 is ENHRY and CDR2 is SYGVKD in the germline V gene. V lost 10 bases, J lost 7 bases, and 16 bases lay in between. The CDR3 is 13 residues long. This CDR3 is CATKGGVGEKLFF. Written as DNA, the CDR3 is TGTGCCACCAAGGGGGGGGTTGGTGAAAAACTGTTTTTT.

The chain joins TRBV5-1 to TRBJ2-5, with a possible D match to TRBD1 (5 bases). Germline CDR1 SGHRS, CDR2 YFSETQ. The CDR3 covers 15 residues. Trimming stripped 2 bases from V and 1 base from J, with 12 bases between. This chain's CDR3 is CASSFLVGAQETQYF. CDR3 coding DNA: TGCGCCAGCAGCTTCCTAGTTGGGGCCCAAGAGACCCAGTACTTC.

With regard to this clone: A read error may account for a junction end that differs from germline. The chain uses TRBV7-7 and TRBJ2-3; D is possibly TRBD2 (6 bases). The CDR3 totals 15 residues. The germline V gene encodes CDR1 SSHAT and CDR2 FNYEAQ (reference sequence). DNA of the CDR3: TGTGCTAGCAGCTTGGGGAGGACCCCCACAGATACGCAGTATTTT. It codes for CASSLGRTPTDTQYF.